These 15 T cell receptor beta chains share one sample of origin, sequenced in a study of shared clonotypes between healthy human individuals. TCRdb's copy holds only in-frame clones and misses some; the assay was immunoSEQ multiplex PCR. Of 1.4 million or so clones listed, about 98.5% are singletons. The specimen was naive CD4+ T cells sorted from blood. Subset here: CD45RA+ positively selected. These receptors all come from a man younger than 45 in good health.

The chain couples TRBV7-6 to TRBJ2-3, with 8 bases fitting TRBD1. Germline values: CDR1 SGHVS, CDR2 FNYEAQ. This CDR3 has 17 residues. The ends lost 3 bases at V and 1 base at J; junction bases unmatched: 9. The CDR3 sequence is CASSFRQGHTGTDTQYF. The DNA of the CDR3 is TGTGCCAGCAGCTTTCGACAGGGGCACACAGGCACAGATACGCAGTATTTT.

The CDR3 sequence is CASSERKPGLAEYEQYF. CDR3 DNA sequence: TGTGCCAGCAGTGAAAGGAAACCTGGGCTAGCGGAATACGAGCAGTACTTC. The V gene is TRBV6-1, the J gene TRBJ2-7; 7 bases are shared with TRBD2. Looked up from germline, CDR1 is MNHNS and CDR2 is SASEGT. The CDR3 has 17 residues. After removal of 2 bases from V and 4 bases from J, the junction contained 14 bases not matched to a gene.

This chain connects TRBV19 to TRBJ2-7, with unresolved D. The V end was cut by 11 bases, the J end by 3 bases, with 14 bases between. CDR3 size: 12 residues. CDR1 and CDR2 from the germline V gene are LNHDA and SQIVND (reference sequence). This CDR3 is CAQQLRHYEQYF. DNA for the CDR3: TGTGCCCAACAGTTAAGGCACTACGAGCAGTACTTC. Combining the CDR3 with reference TRBV19 and TRBJ2-7 gives the whole variable domain DGGITQSPKYLFRKEGQNVTLSCEQNLNHDAMYWYRQDPGQGLRLIYYSQIVNDFQKGDIAEGYSVSREKKESFPLTVTSAQKNPTAFYLCAQQLRHYEQYFGPGTRLTVT.

For the CDR3, the DNA is TGTGCCAGCAGCTTGGAGACACCCGGCACAGATACGCAGTATTTT. Amino acids: CASSLETPGTDTQYF. The V call is TRBV5-8, the J call TRBJ2-3; D remains ambiguous. Germline-derived CDR1 and CDR2 are SGHTS and YDEGEE. The CDR3 extends over 15 amino acids. Trimming stripped 0 bases from V and 1 base from J, with 9 bases between.

The chain couples TRBV7-2 to TRBJ2-7, with D unclear. CDR3 length: 12 residues. V lost 4 bases to trimming and J lost 3 bases, with 7 bases between them. CDR1 and CDR2 (germline): SGHTA, FQGNSA. In nucleotides, the CDR3 is TGTGCCAGCAGCTCACGGAACTACGAGCAGTACTTC. It is translated as CASSSRNYEQYF.

The rearrangement uses TRBV18 and TRBJ1-1; 8 positions agree with TRBD1. With V trimmed by 4 bases and J by 2 bases, 9 bases remained unmatched. Germline V gene sequence: CDR1 KGHSH, CDR2 LQKENI. The CDR3 extends over 16 amino acids. Written as DNA, the CDR3 is TGTGCCAGCTCACTGGGGACAGGACAGAGAAACACTGAAGCTTTCTTT. Encoded protein: CASSLGTGQRNTEAFF. The full variable domain, in which reference TRBV18 and TRBJ1-1 provide the parts outside the CDR3, is NAGVMQNPRHLVRRRGQEARLRCSPMKGHSHVYWYRQLPEEGLKFMVYLQKENIIDESGMPKERFSAEFPKEGPSILRIQQVVRGDSAAYFCASSLGTGQRNTEAFFGQGTRLTVV.

This chain joins TRBV4-1 and TRBJ2-2; TRBD2 agrees at 14 bases. Germline CDR1 is MGHRA and CDR2 is YSYEKL. Trimming at V came to 1 base and at J to 6 bases, leaving 13 bases not matched to a gene. This CDR3 spans 20 amino acids. CDR3 protein: CASSQVPPGTSGRHAGELFF. The DNA for the CDR3 is TGCGCCAGCAGCCAAGTCCCGCCCGGGACTAGCGGGAGACACGCCGGGGAGCTGTTTTTT.

V and J are TRBV18 and TRBJ1-2; D is ambiguous. The CDR3 runs 14 residues. The ends were cut back, 6 bases at V and 4 bases at J, with 15 bases in the middle. Germline V gene lookup returns CDR1 KGHSH and CDR2 LQKENI. The CDR3 coding sequence is TGTGCCAGCTCGGGAGGACGGAACCTCTATGGCTACACCTTC. This gives the protein CASSGGRNLYGYTF.

The V and J genes are TRBV11-2 and TRBJ2-2; D remains unclear. V gave up 0 bases and J gave up 9 bases, with 17 bases separating them. CDR3 length equals 16 residues. CDR1 and CDR2 from the germline V gene are SGHAT and FQNNGV. The CDR3 region is CASSLEGLPPPRELFF. The CDR3 DNA reads as TGTGCCAGCAGCTTAGAGGGCTTACCCCCACCCCGGGAGCTGTTTTTT.

The chain joins TRBV28 to TRBJ2-7, with 13 bases lining up with TRBD2. This CDR3 has 20 amino acids. The germline V gene has CDR1 MDHEN and CDR2 SYDVKM. V lost 2 bases and J lost 1; bases outside the gene matches: 14. As DNA, the CDR3 is TGTGCCAGCAGTTTACCAAGGACTAGCGGGAGTATCCCCTCTTCCTACGAGCAGTACTTC. This codes for CASSLPRTSGSIPSSYEQYF.

The genes are TRBV14 and TRBJ1-4, with D maybe TRBD1 (6 bases). In germline, CDR1 is SGHDN, CDR2 FVKESK. This CDR3 contains 15 residues. V lost 5 bases and J lost 5, with 15 bases in between. The CDR3 region is CASSARTVRNEKLFF. CDR3 DNA: TGTGCCAGCAGCGCACGGACAGTGCGGAATGAAAAACTGTTTTTT.

V gene TRBV5-5 combines with J gene TRBJ2-1, with D tentatively TRBD1 or TRBD2 (5 bases each). This CDR3 comprises 15 residues. Germline CDR1 is SGHKS and CDR2 is YYEKEE (reference sequence). V was shortened by 2 bases and J by 2 bases, with 11 bases between the two germline ends. CDR3 amino acids: CASSFTGTTYNEQFF. The DNA of the CDR3 is TGTGCCAGCAGCTTTACTGGGACCACCTACAATGAGCAGTTCTTC.

V and J are TRBV18 and TRBJ2-3, with a possible D match to TRBD2 (5 bases). Germline values: CDR1 KGHSH, CDR2 LQKENI. The CDR3 runs to 18 residues. Trimming shortened V by 4 bases and J by 0 bases, and 20 bases separated the two germline ends. This CDR3 reads CASSLTAPLAASTDTQYF. CDR3 DNA sequence: TGTGCCAGCTCACTCACGGCCCCTCTAGCAGCTAGCACAGATACGCAGTATTTT. Filled out from reference TRBV18 and TRBJ2-3, the complete variable domain reads NAGVMQNPRHLVRRRGQEARLRCSPMKGHSHVYWYRQLPEEGLKFMVYLQKENIIDESGMPKERFSAEFPKEGPSILRIQQVVRGDSAAYFCASSLTAPLAASTDTQYFGPGTRLTVL.

V gene TRBV28 combines with J gene TRBJ2-2; tentatively, D is TRBD1 (5 bases). Germline CDR1 is MDHEN and CDR2 is SYDVKM. CDR3 size: 16 residues. V was shortened by 1 base and J by 5 bases, with 14 bases between the two germline ends. CDR3 coding DNA: TGTGCCAGCAGTTTATTCGGCAGGGTCCGGACCGGGGAGCTGTTTTTT. It codes for CASSLFGRVRTGELFF.

This chain links TRBV9 with TRBJ2-1; 7 nucleotides agree with TRBD2. This CDR3 comprises 15 residues. After removal of 0 bases from V and 5 bases from J, the junction contained 5 bases not matched to a gene. Germline V CDR1 and CDR2: SGDLS, YYNGEE. The CDR3 bases are TGTGCCAGCAGCGTAGAGGCTAGCGGAAACAATGAGCAGTTCTTC. Amino acids: CASSVEASGNNEQFF.